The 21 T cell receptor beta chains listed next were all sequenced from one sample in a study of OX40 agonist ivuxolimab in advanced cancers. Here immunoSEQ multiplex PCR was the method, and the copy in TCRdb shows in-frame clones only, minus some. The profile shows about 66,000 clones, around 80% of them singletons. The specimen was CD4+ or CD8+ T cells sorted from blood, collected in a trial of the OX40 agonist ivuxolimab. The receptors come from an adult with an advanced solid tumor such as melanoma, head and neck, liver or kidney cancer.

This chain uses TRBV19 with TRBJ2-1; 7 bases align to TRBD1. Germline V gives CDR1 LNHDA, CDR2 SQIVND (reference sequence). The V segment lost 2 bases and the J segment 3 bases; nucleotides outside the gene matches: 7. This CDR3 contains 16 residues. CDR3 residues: CASSIHLTGNYNEQFF. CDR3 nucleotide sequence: TGTGCCAGTAGTATACACTTGACAGGGAACTACAATGAGCAGTTCTTC.

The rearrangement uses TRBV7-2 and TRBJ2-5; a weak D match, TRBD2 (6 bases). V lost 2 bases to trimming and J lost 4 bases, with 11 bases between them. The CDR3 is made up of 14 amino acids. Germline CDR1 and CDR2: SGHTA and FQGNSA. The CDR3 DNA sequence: TGTGCCAGCAGCTTAATGCGGGGTGGAGAGACCCAGTACTTC. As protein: CASSLMRGGETQYF.

CDR3 nucleotides: TGTGCCAGCAGCGTAGGGGGAGTTGAGACTGAAGCTTTCTTT. This encodes CASSVGGVETEAFF. J is TRBJ1-1 and V is TRBV11-3, with D tentatively TRBD1 (6 bases). The CDR3 is 14 amino acids. The germline gives CDR1 SGHNT, CDR2 YENEEA. The ends were cut back, 5 bases at V and 5 bases at J, with 15 bases in the middle.

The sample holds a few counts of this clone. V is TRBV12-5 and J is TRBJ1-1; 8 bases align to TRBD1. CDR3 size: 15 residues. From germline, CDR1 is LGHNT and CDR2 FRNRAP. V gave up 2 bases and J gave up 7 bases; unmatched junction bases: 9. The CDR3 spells CASGLTRTGRDEAFF. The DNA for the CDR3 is TGTGCTAGTGGTTTGACCCGGACAGGGCGAGATGAAGCTTTCTTT.

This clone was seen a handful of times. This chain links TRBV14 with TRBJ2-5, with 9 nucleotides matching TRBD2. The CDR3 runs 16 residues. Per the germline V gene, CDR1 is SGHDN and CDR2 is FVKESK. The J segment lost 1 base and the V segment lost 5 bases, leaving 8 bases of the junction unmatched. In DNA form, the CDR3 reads TGTGCCAGCAGCTTGGGTCTAGCGGGGACCCAAGAGACCCAGTACTTC. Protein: CASSLGLAGTQETQYF.

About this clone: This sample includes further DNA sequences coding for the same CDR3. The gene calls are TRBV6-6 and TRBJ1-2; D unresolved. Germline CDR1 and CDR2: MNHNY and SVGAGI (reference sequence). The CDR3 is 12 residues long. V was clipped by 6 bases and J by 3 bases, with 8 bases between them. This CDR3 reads CASRPGDYGYTF. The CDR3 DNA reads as TGTGCCAGCAGACCAGGCGACTATGGCTACACCTTC.

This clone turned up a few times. The CDR3 nucleotides read TGTGCCAGCAGTTCTACGACAGGGCGGGGTGGCTACACCTTC. Translated, it gives CASSSTTGRGGYTF. The chain joins TRBV27 to TRBJ1-2; TRBD1 matches 7 bases. This CDR3 contains 14 residues. Trimming removed 4 bases from V and 7 bases from J; junction bases left unmatched: 9. Germline V CDR1 and CDR2: MNHEY, SMNVEV (reference sequence).

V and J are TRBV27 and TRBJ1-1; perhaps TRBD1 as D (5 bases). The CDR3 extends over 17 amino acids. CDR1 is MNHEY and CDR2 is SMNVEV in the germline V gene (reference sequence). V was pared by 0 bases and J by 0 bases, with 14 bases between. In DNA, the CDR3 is TGTGCCAGCAGTTTATCGGTGAAGGGACTTATGAACACTGAAGCTTTCTTT. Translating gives CASSLSVKGLMNTEAFF.

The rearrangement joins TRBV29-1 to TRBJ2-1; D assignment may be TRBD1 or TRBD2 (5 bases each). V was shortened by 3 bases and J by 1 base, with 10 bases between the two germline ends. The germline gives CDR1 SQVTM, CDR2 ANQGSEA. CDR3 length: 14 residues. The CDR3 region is CSVDGGGSYNEQFF. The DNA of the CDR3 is TGCAGCGTTGATGGGGGTGGGTCCTACAATGAGCAGTTCTTC.

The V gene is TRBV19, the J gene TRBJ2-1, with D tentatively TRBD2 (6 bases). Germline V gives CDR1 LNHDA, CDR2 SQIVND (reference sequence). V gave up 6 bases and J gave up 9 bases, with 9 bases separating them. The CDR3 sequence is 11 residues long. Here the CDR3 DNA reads TGTGCCAGTAGACTAGCACGTGAGCAGTTCTTC. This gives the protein CASRLAREQFF.

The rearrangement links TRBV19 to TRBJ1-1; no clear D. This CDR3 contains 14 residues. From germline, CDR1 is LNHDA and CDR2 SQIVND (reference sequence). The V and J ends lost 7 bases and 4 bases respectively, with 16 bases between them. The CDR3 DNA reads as TGTGCCAGTAAACAAGGAGGGAGGACCACTGAAGCTTTCTTT. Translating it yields CASKQGGRTTEAFF.

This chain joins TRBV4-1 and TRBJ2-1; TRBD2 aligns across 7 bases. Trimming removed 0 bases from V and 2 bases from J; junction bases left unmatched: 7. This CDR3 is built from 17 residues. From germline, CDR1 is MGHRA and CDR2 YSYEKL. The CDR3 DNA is TGCGCCAGCAGCCAAGATCCCTCTAGCGGAACCTACAATGAGCAGTTCTTC. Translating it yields CASSQDPSSGTYNEQFF.

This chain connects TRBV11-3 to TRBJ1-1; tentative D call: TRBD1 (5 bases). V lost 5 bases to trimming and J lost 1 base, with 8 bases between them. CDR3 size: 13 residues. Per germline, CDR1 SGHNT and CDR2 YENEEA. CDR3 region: CASSAGQNTEAFF. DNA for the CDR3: TGTGCCAGCAGCGCCGGACAGAACACTGAAGCTTTCTTT.

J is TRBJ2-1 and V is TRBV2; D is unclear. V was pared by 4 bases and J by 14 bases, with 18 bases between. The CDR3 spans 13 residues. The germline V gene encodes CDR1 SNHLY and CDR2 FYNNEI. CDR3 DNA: TGTGCCAGCAGTGGGGCCCTGGAAGTTGGCAAGTTCTTC. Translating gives CASSGALEVGKFF.

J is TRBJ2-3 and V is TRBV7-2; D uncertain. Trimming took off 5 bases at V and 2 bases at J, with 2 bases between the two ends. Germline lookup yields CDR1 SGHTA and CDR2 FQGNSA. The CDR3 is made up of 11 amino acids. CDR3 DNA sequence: TGTGCCAGCAGCCCCACAGATACGCAGTATTTT. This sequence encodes CASSPTDTQYF.

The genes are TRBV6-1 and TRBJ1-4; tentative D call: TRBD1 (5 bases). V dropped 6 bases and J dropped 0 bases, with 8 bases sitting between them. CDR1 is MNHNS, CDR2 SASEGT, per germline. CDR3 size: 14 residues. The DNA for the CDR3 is TGTGCCAGCAGGGGGGATGCAACTAATGAAAAACTGTTTTTT. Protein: CASRGDATNEKLFF.

The CDR3 DNA reads TGTGCCAGCAGCTTGCAGGGGGACCACAATCAGCCCCAGCATTTT. Amino acid sequence: CASSLQGDHNQPQHF. The chain couples TRBV5-8 to TRBJ1-5; 7 positions agree with TRBD1. This CDR3 comprises 15 residues. Germline values: CDR1 SGHTS, CDR2 YDEGEE. J gave up 3 bases and V 1 base, and 4 bases lay outside the gene matches. The entire variable domain, with the rest obtained from reference TRBV5-8 and TRBJ1-5, is as follows: EAGVTQSPTHLIKTRGQQATLRCSPISGHTSVYWYQQALGLGLQFLLWYDEGEERNRGNFPPRFSGRQFPNYSSELNVNALELEDSALYLCASSLQGDHNQPQHFGDGTRLSIL.

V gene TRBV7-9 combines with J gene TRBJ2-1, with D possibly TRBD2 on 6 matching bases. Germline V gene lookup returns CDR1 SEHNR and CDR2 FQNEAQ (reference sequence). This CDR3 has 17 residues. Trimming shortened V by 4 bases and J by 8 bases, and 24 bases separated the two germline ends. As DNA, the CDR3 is TGTGCCAGCAGCTACTCGCGGGGTCCGGAGTCGGGGGATGAGCAGTTCTTC. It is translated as CASSYSRGPESGDEQFF.

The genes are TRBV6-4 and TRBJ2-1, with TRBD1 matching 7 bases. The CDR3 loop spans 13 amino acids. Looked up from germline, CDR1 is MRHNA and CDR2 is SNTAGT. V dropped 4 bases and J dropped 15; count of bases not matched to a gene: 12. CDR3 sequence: CASSADRQGRRFF. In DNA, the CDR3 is TGTGCCAGCAGTGCCGACAGACAGGGTCGAAGGTTCTTC.

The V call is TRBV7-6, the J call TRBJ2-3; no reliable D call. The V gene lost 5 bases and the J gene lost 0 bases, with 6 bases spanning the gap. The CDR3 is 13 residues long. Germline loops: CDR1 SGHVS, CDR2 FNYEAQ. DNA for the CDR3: TGTGCCAGCAGCGAACCTAGCACAGATACGCAGTATTTT. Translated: CASSEPSTDTQYF.

The CDR3 sequence: CASSIRGGNQPQHF. CDR3 sequence (DNA): TGTGCCAGCAGCATACGGGGGGGCAATCAGCCCCAGCATTTT. The gene calls are TRBV27 and TRBJ1-5; D is possibly TRBD1 (5 bases). V was trimmed by 6 bases and J by 2 bases, leaving 11 bases between them. CDR3 length: 14 amino acids. Per the germline V gene, CDR1 is MNHEY and CDR2 is SMNVEV (reference sequence).